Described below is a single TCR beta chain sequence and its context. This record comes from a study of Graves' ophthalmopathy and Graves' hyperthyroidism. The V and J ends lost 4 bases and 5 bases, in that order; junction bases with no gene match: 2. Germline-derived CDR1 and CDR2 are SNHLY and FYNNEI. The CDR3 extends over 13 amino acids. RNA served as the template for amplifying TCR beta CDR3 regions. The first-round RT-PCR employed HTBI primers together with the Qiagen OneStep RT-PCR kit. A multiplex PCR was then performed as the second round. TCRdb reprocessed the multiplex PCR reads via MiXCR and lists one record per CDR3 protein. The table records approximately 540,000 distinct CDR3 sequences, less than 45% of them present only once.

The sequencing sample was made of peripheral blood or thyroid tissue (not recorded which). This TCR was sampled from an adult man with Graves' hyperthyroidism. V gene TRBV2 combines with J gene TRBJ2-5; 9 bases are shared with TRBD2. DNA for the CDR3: TGTGCCAGCAGTGCCGGACTAGCGGAGACCCAGTACTTC. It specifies CASSAGLAETQYF.